This TCR beta chain was sequenced in a study of early T cells in non-severe SARS-CoV-2 infection. Each cDNA molecule carried a unique molecular identifier. TCRdb redid the calling of the 5' RACE reads with MiXCR, one entry per CDR3 protein. The data hold some 40,000 distinct CDR3 sequences, with about 3.9% observed a single time. At least ten counts were recorded for this clonotype. Sequencing was done on a sample of whole blood. The source is an adult who was a healthcare worker with PCR-confirmed SARS-CoV-2 infection or an uninfected control (not recorded which).

In nucleotides, the CDR3 is TGTGCCAGCAGCACTGACGACAGGACCCGCGGAGATACGCAGTATTTT. This gives the protein CASSTDDRTRGDTQYF. The gene calls are TRBV5-4 and TRBJ2-3; tentatively, D is TRBD1 (6 bases). Trimming took 4 bases from V and 5 from J, leaving 20 bases between them. Per the germline V gene, CDR1 is SGHNT and CDR2 is YYREEE (reference sequence). This CDR3 is 16 amino acids long.